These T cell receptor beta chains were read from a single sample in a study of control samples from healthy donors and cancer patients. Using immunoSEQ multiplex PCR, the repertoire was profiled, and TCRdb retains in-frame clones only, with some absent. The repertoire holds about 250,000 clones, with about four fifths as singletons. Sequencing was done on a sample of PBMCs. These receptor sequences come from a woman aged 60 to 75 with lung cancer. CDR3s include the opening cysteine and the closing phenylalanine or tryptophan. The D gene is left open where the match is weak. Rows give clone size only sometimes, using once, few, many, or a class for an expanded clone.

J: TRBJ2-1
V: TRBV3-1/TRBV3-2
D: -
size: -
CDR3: CASSQGSARGEQFF
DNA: TGTGCCAGCAGCCAGGGCTCTGCTCGCGGTGAGCAGTTCTTC

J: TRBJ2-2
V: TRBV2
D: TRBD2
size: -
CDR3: CASSFTSGSTGELFF
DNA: TGTGCCAGCAGCTTTACTAGCGGGAGCACCGGGGAGCTGTTTTTT

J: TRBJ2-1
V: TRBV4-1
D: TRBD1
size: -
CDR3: CASSQQGVYNEQFF
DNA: TGCGCCAGCAGCCAACAGGGGGTGTACAATGAGCAGTTCTTC

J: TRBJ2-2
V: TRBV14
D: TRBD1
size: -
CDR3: CARGDRDRVVSGELFF
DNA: TGTGCCAGGGGGGATAGGGACAGGGTGGTTTCAGGGGAGCTGTTTTTT

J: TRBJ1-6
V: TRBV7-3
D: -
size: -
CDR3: CASSMLSPGLGSPLHF
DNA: TGTGCCAGCAGCATGCTATCTCCGGGACTCGGGTCACCCCTCCACTTT

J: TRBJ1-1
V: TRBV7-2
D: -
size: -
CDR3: CASSLQGLGEAFF
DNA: TGTGCCAGCAGCTTACAGGGGTTGGGAGAAGCTTTCTTT

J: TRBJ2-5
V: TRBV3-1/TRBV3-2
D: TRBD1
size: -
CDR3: CASSRGQEEETQYF
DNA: TGTGCCAGCAGCCGGGGACAGGAGGAAGAGACCCAGTACTTC

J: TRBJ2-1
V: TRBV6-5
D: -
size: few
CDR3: CASREDSSQLNEQFF
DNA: TGTGCCAGCAGAGAGGACAGTTCCCAGCTAAATGAGCAGTTCTTC

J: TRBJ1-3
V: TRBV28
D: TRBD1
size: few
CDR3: CASSFTGGSGNTIYF
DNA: TGTGCCAGCAGTTTCACAGGGGGCTCTGGAAACACCATATATTTT

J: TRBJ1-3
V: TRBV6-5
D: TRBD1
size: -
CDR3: CASSPGGAGNTIYF
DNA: TGTGCCAGCAGCCCAGGGGGGGCGGGAAACACCATATATTTT

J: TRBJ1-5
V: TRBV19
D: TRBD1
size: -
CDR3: CASSPGQFNQPQHF
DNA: TGTGCCAGTAGCCCGGGACAGTTCAATCAGCCCCAGCATTTT

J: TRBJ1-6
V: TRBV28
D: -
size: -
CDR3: CASSSGEQPLHF
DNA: TGTGCCAGCAGTTCAGGGGAACAACCCCTCCACTTT

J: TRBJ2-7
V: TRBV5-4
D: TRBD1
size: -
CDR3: CATSLTGTGNREQYF
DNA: TGTGCCACTTCCCTCACCGGGACAGGGAATCGGGAGCAGTACTTC

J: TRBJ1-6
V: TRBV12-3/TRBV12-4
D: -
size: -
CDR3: CASRQVFNSPLHF
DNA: TGTGCCAGCAGACAAGTCTTTAATTCACCCCTCCACTTT

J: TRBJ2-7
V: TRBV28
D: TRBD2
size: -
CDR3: CASRSLAGSSAYEQYF
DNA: TGTGCCAGCAGGTCATTAGCGGGAAGTTCTGCCTACGAGCAGTACTTC

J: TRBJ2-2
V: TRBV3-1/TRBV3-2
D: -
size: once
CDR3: CASSQEAGELFF
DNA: TGTGCCAGCAGCCAAGAGGCTGGGGAGCTGTTTTTT

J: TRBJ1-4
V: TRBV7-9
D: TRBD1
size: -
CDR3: CASSLLNRGAEKLFF
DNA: TGTGCCAGCAGCTTATTGAACAGGGGAGCGGAAAAACTGTTTTTT

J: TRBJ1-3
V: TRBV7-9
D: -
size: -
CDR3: CAAGELGGNTIYF
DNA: TGTGCCGCGGGGGAACTTGGTGGAAACACCATATATTTT

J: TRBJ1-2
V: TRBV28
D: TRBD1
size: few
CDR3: CASSPPQDRGGGYTF
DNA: TGTGCCAGCAGTCCCCCGCAGGACAGGGGAGGCGGCTACACCTTC

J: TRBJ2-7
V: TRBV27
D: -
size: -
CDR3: CASSLGPGMGYEQYF
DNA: TGTGCCAGCAGTTTAGGGCCAGGGATGGGCTACGAGCAGTACTTC

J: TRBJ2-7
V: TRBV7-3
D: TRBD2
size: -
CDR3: CASSLNAGGEQYF
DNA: TGTGCCAGCAGCTTAAACGCGGGGGGCGAGCAGTACTTC

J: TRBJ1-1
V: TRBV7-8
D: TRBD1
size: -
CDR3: CASSRDRVGEAFF
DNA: TGTGCTTCCAGCCGGGACAGGGTTGGTGAAGCTTTCTTT

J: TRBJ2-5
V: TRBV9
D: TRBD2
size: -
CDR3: CASSISGRLQETQYF
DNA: TGTGCCAGCAGCATTAGCGGGAGACTACAAGAGACCCAGTACTTC

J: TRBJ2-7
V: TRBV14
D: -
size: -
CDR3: CASSFSYEQYF
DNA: TGTGCCAGCAGCTTCTCCTACGAGCAGTACTTC

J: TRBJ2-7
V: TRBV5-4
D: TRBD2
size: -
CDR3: CASSPGLAGEGYEQYF
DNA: TGTGCCAGCAGCCCGGGACTAGCGGGAGAGGGCTACGAGCAGTACTTC

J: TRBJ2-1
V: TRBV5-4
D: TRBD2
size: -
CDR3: CASSPGTSEGEQFF
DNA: TGTGCCAGCAGCCCCGGGACTAGCGAGGGTGAGCAGTTCTTC

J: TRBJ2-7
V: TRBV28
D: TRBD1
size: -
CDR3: CASRYPGTGGDEQYF
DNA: TGTGCCAGCAGGTACCCCGGGACAGGGGGCGACGAGCAGTACTTC

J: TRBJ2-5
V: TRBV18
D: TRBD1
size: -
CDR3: CASLDREETQYF
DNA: TGTGCCAGCCTGGACAGGGAAGAGACCCAGTACTTC

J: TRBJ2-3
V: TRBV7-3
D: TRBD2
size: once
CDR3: CASSLGSSGRDTQYF
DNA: TGTGCCAGCAGCTTAGGGTCCAGCGGGAGGGATACGCAGTATTTT

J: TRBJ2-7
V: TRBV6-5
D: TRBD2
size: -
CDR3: CASSYRLAGDEQYF
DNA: TGTGCCAGCAGTTACAGGCTAGCGGGGGACGAGCAGTACTTC

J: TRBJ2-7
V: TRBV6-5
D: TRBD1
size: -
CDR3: CASSYQTGGAYEQYF
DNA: TGTGCCAGCAGTTACCAGACAGGGGGGGCCTACGAGCAGTACTTC

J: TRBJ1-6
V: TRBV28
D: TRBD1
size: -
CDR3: CASSLGQGTSPLHF
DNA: TGTGCCAGCAGCCTAGGACAGGGGACTTCACCCCTCCACTTT

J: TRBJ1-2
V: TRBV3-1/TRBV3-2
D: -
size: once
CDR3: CASSSGRAYGYTF
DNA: TGTGCCAGCAGTTCGGGCAGGGCCTATGGCTACACCTTC

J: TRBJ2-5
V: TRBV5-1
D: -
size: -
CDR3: CASSLEQRGNVQETQYF
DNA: TGCGCCAGCAGCTTGGAGCAACGGGGGAATGTACAAGAGACCCAGTACTTC

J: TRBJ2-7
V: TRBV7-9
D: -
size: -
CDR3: CASSYYRDAAAEQYF
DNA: TGTGCCAGCAGCTATTACCGGGACGCGGCGGCGGAGCAGTACTTC

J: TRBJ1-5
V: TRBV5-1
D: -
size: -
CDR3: CASSLAMVGSGEPQHF
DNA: TGCGCCAGCAGCTTGGCTATGGTGGGGTCGGGGGAGCCCCAGCATTTT

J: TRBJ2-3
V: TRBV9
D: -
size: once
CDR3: CASSVLATSTDTQYF
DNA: TGTGCCAGCAGCGTATTAGCGACTAGCACAGATACGCAGTATTTT